This is a list of T cell receptor beta chains from one sample in a study of vaccination and CD4 T cells after COVID-19. These receptors' antigens are unknown. TCRdb recomputed calls from the PCR reads with MiXCR, one row per CDR3 protein. The sample lists more than 10,000 distinct CDR3 sequences, 35% to 45% seen once, with roughly 18% in the top ten. Material: cultured CD4+ T cells from blood. These receptors all come from a human donor with COVID-19. CDR3s include the opening cysteine and the closing phenylalanine or tryptophan.

>TRBV5-1
CASSLQGRNTEAFF
>TRBV28
CASTSSELGYTF
>TRBV20-1
CSASLNWVLETQYF
>TRBV9
CASSATGGNQPQHF
>TRBV11-2
CASSLTSAGAHEQYF
>TRBV20-1
CSARDATMRTEAFF
>TRBV6-1
CASSEGPAPLHF
>TRBV28
CASSPPGQGRLYEQYF
>TRBV15
CATESLGAARQPQHF
>TRBV6-1
CASSEESVGRRSTNEKLFF
>TRBV27
CASSLGRTTLSVDTQYF
>TRBV20-1
CSASGRGGRETQYF
>TRBV7-7
CASSIAGPEAFF
>TRBV18
CASSPNTKAQPQHF
>TRBV28
CASSGVSPLHF
>TRBV11-2
CASSLDSFAEYQETQYF
>TRBV6-2/TRBV6-3
CASTTGGYGYTF
>TRBV24-1
CATSDGGRGVQHF
>TRBV5-1
CASSLEAESSPLHF
>TRBV7-2
CASSLGSSGGNTIYF
>TRBV7-9
CASSSSTGFSYNSPLHF
>TRBV20-1
CSGVRNTEAFF
>TRBV28
CASSLVGNTEAFF
>TRBV19
CASIGRLTEAFF
>TRBV6-2/TRBV6-3
CASIRTGKGDTEAFF
>TRBV29-1
CSSHQGNTEAFF
>TRBV19
CASSATGHVADTQYF
>TRBV6-5
CASSYSERGTYNEQFF
>TRBV30
CAWSVTGRGGYTF
>TRBV28
CASTLWGFAFF
>TRBV7-2
CASSLLSGNHTEAFF
>TRBV20-1
CSASAPSTRDEQYF
>TRBV6-1
CATRGKRTDTQYF
>TRBV24-1
CATSDTGIYGYTF
>TRBV7-2
CASSLAPLYGYTF
>TRBV19
CASSAAAQGFGYGYTF
>TRBV20-1
CSARDVDRGSTEAFF